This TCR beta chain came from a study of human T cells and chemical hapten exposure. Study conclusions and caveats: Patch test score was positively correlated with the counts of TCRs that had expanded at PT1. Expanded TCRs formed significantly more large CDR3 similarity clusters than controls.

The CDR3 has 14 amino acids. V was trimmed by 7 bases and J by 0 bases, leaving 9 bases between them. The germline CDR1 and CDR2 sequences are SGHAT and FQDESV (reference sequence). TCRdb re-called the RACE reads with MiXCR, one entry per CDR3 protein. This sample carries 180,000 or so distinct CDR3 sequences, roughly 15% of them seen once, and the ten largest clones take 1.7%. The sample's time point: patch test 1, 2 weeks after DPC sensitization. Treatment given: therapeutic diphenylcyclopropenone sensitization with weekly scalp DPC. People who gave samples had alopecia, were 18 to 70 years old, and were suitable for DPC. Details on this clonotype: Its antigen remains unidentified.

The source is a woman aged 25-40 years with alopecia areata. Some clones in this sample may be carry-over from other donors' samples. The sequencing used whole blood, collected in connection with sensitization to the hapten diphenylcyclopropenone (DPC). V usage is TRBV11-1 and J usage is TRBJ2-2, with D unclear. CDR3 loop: CASTGQTNTGELFF. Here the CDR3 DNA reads TGTGCCAGCACCGGCCAGACGAACACCGGGGAGCTGTTTTTT.